A selection of T cell receptor beta chains follows, all from one sample in a study of blood T cells in healthy people across ages. Each CDR3 protein is one row after TCRdb ran MiXCR on the 5' RACE reads. The top ten clones hold roughly 2% of a sample with about 1.8 million distinct CDR3 sequences, roughly 49% of them seen once. The sequencing sample was made of blood. These receptors were collected from a woman in her thirties or forties in good health. Each CDR3 is given with its conserved first and last residue. Fields, in order: V gene, clone size, D gene, J gene, CDR3 protein, CDR3 DNA. D genes are given only for firm matches. The size field is filled for only some rows; it gives once, few, many or a size class.

V: TRBV11-1; size: .; D: TRBD2; J: TRBJ2-3; CDR3: CASSFGSGVLTDTQYF; DNA: TGTGCCAGCAGCTTCGGAAGCGGGGTGCTCACAGATACGCAGTATTTT
V: TRBV25-1; size: .; D: TRBD2; J: TRBJ2-5; CDR3: CASSEKEGKASGFMGETQYF; DNA: TGTGCCAGCAGTGAAAAGGAAGGAAAGGCTAGCGGCTTTATGGGAGAGACCCAGTACTTC
V: TRBV5-1; size: .; D: .; J: TRBJ2-5; CDR3: CASSLRQWQETQYF; DNA: TGCGCCAGCAGCTTGCGGCAGTGGCAAGAGACCCAGTACTTC
V: TRBV12-3/TRBV12-4; size: .; D: .; J: TRBJ2-1; CDR3: CASSQPPGDEQFF; DNA: TGTGCCAGCAGCCAACCCCCGGGCGATGAGCAGTTCTTC
V: TRBV27; size: .; D: .; J: TRBJ2-7; CDR3: CASSLKGSRSYEQYF; DNA: TGTGCCAGCAGTTTAAAGGGGTCCCGCTCCTACGAGCAGTACTTC
V: TRBV4-3; size: few; D: .; J: TRBJ1-4; CDR3: CASSQGRATNEKLFF; DNA: TGCGCCAGCAGCCAAGGACGTGCAACTAATGAAAAACTGTTTTTT
V: TRBV4-3; size: few; D: .; J: TRBJ2-5; CDR3: CASSQDRGPDETQYF; DNA: TGCGCCAGCAGCCAAGATCGTGGGCCGGATGAGACCCAGTACTTC
V: TRBV6-2/TRBV6-3; size: few; D: TRBD2; J: TRBJ2-5; CDR3: CASSYSILAGAFQETQYF; DNA: TGTGCCAGCAGTTACTCTATACTAGCGGGGGCCTTCCAAGAGACCCAGTACTTC
V: TRBV11-1; size: .; D: TRBD1; J: TRBJ1-6; CDR3: CASSKSGTGTYNSPLHF; DNA: TGTGCCAGCAGCAAGTCCGGGACAGGGACCTATAATTCACCCCTCCACTTT
V: TRBV6-6; size: few; D: TRBD1; J: TRBJ2-7; CDR3: CASSYKGQDYEQYF; DNA: TGTGCCAGCAGTTACAAGGGACAGGACTACGAGCAGTACTTC
V: TRBV6-2/TRBV6-3; size: .; D: TRBD1; J: TRBJ2-3; CDR3: CASSLSRGTYTDTQYF; DNA: TGTGCCAGCAGCCTTTCCAGGGGGACCTACACAGATACGCAGTATTTT
V: TRBV27; size: .; D: .; J: TRBJ2-7; CDR3: CASSVNPAYEQYF; DNA: TGTGCCAGCAGTGTAAATCCAGCCTACGAGCAGTACTTC
V: TRBV7-9; size: .; D: .; J: TRBJ2-5; CDR3: CASGGVGNQETQYF; DNA: TGTGCCAGCGGGGGTGTGGGGAACCAAGAGACCCAGTACTTC
V: TRBV29-1; size: few; D: TRBD1; J: TRBJ2-3; CDR3: CSVDRGNTDTQYF; DNA: TGCAGCGTTGACAGGGGGAACACAGATACGCAGTATTTT
V: TRBV7-2; size: .; D: TRBD1; J: TRBJ1-2; CDR3: CASSIGDSYGYTF; DNA: TGTGCCAGCAGCATAGGGGACAGCTATGGCTACACCTTC
V: TRBV2; size: .; D: TRBD1; J: TRBJ2-7; CDR3: CASSEDRGYHYEQYF; DNA: TGTGCCAGCAGTGAAGACAGGGGATACCACTACGAGCAGTACTTC
V: TRBV20-1; size: few; D: .; J: TRBJ2-7; CDR3: CSARPYGEQYF; DNA: TGCAGTGCTAGACCCTACGGTGAGCAGTACTTC
V: TRBV5-1; size: .; D: .; J: TRBJ2-1; CDR3: CASSLERGSSYNEQFF; DNA: TGCGCCAGCAGCTTGGAGAGAGGTAGCTCCTACAATGAGCAGTTCTTC
V: TRBV5-5; size: .; D: TRBD1; J: TRBJ2-1; CDR3: CASSLVGQRYNEQFF; DNA: TGTGCCAGCAGCTTGGTGGGACAGCGGTACAATGAGCAGTTCTTC
V: TRBV4-3; size: .; D: TRBD1; J: TRBJ2-1; CDR3: CASSRGTGESNEQFF; DNA: TGCGCCAGCAGCCGCGGGACAGGGGAAAGCAATGAGCAGTTCTTC
V: TRBV21-1; size: few; D: .; J: TRBJ2-1; CDR3: CARNPSSNEQFF; DNA: TGTGCCAGAAACCCCTCGAGTAACGAACAGTTCTTC
V: TRBV27; size: .; D: .; J: TRBJ1-2; CDR3: CASTSPSTGNYGYTF; DNA: TGTGCCAGCACTTCCCCATCGACCGGCAACTATGGCTACACCTTC
V: TRBV4-2; size: few; D: .; J: TRBJ2-5; CDR3: CASSQVVNLQETQYF; DNA: TGTGCCAGCAGCCAAGTCGTTAACCTCCAAGAGACCCAGTACTTC
V: TRBV27; size: .; D: TRBD1; J: TRBJ2-1; CDR3: CASSLGGTGYYNEQFF; DNA: TGTGCCAGCAGTTTAGGGGGGACAGGGTACTACAATGAGCAGTTCTTC
V: TRBV29-1; size: few; D: TRBD1; J: TRBJ2-7; CDR3: CSVEEIVRDRERAPLSEQYF; DNA: TGCAGCGTTGAAGAGATTGTCCGGGACAGGGAACGGGCTCCCCTTTCCGAGCAGTACTTC
V: TRBV3-1; size: .; D: .; J: TRBJ1-1; CDR3: CASSQGYSTTGTEAFF; DNA: TGTGCCAGCAGCCAAGGGTATTCGACGACAGGAACTGAAGCTTTCTTT
V: TRBV27; size: .; D: .; J: TRBJ2-1; CDR3: CASSLLGNPYNEQFF; DNA: TGTGCCAGCAGTTTGTTGGGGAACCCCTACAATGAGCAGTTCTTC
V: TRBV20-1; size: .; D: .; J: TRBJ1-2; CDR3: CSARGRVRGYTF; DNA: TGCAGTGCCCGAGGCAGGGTACGTGGCTACACCTTC
V: TRBV11-2; size: .; D: .; J: TRBJ1-4; CDR3: CASSPGVGLREKLFF; DNA: TGTGCCAGCAGCCCAGGGGTAGGGCTCCGGGAAAAACTGTTTTTT
V: TRBV28; size: .; D: .; J: TRBJ1-5; CDR3: CASSDGGHQPQHF; DNA: TGTGCCAGCAGTGATGGGGGGCATCAGCCCCAGCATTTT
V: TRBV9; size: .; D: .; J: TRBJ2-7; CDR3: CASSVANGEGEQYF; DNA: TGTGCCAGCAGCGTAGCTAACGGGGAAGGTGAGCAGTACTTC
V: TRBV20-1; size: .; D: .; J: TRBJ1-4; CDR3: CSAARRGESIVEKLFF; DNA: TGCAGTGCGGCTAGAAGGGGGGAGTCGATCGTTGAAAAACTGTTTTTT
V: TRBV18; size: .; D: TRBD2; J: TRBJ2-7; CDR3: CASSPTPGGTSGEQYF; DNA: TGTGCCAGCTCACCGACGCCGGGGGGGACCTCGGGCGAGCAGTACTTC